This TCR beta chain is drawn from a study of post-analysis software for immune sequencing data. Details on this clonotype: The antigen is not known.

General study findings and limits: Controls had lower frequencies than patients of about 5 TRBV segments, which included TRBV5-6, TRBV5-1 and TRBV20-1. Controls had significantly higher normalized Chao1 diversity than multiple sclerosis patients.

Libraries were made from TCR beta cDNA, and they carried unique molecular identifiers. The yield from roughly 1 to 10 million T cells was 500,000 or so cDNA molecules in total. TCRdb re-derived calls from the PCR reads in MiXCR, one entry per CDR3 protein. This sample has about 620,000 distinct CDR3 sequences; roughly 40% occur once, and the top ten carry under 2%. Trimming took off 6 bases at V and 10 bases at J, with 19 bases between the two ends. This CDR3 comprises 14 residues. The sequence was obtained from a girl aged 5 to 17 with multiple sclerosis. Source material: blood. The chain has TRBV12-3 or TRBV12-4 and TRBJ2-1; the D gene is possibly TRBD1 (5 bases). The CDR3: CASSSPVRVREQFF. The CDR3 DNA is TGTGCCAGCAGCTCTCCAGTCAGGGTACGAGAGCAGTTCTTC.